These T cell receptor beta chains were read from a single sample in a study of shared clonotypes between healthy human individuals. This table comes from immunoSEQ multiplex PCR, and its TCRdb copy is limited to in-frame clones, with some not included. The table lists under 2,500,000 clones, more than 90% of them singletons. What was sequenced was naive CD4+ T cells sorted from blood. These receptors were obtained from a young man in good health. The CDR3 runs from the conserved cysteine through the conserved F or W. D genes are given only for firm matches. Expanded clones get a size class; other rows say once, few or many, or leave the size out.

j_call clone_size v_call d_call cdr3_length cdr3_aa cdr3_nt
TRBJ2-5 once TRBV5-1 . 12 CASSWEQETQYF TGCGCCAGCAGCTGGGAACAAGAGACCCAGTACTTC
TRBJ2-7 . TRBV19 . 14 CASSIVGDIYEQYF TGTGCCAGTAGTATAGTTGGGGACATCTACGAGCAGTACTTC
TRBJ2-3 . TRBV10-1 TRBD2 16 CASKTTGTRIGDTQYF TGCGCCAGCAAAACAACCGGGACTAGGATTGGAGATACGCAGTATTTT
TRBJ2-7 . TRBV18 . 14 CASSPDKATYEQYF TGTGCCAGCTCACCCGACAAGGCAACCTACGAGCAGTACTTC
TRBJ2-5 . TRBV11-2 . 11 CASSPRETQYF TGTGCCAGCAGCCCCAGAGAGACCCAGTACTTC
TRBJ2-4 . TRBV28 TRBD1 11 CASGTGGIQYF TGTGCCAGTGGGACAGGGGGCATTCAGTACTTC
TRBJ1-3 . TRBV7-9 TRBD1 16 CASSRQGALPGNTIYF TGTGCCAGCAGCCGTCAGGGGGCTCTACCTGGAAACACCATATATTTT
TRBJ2-2 . TRBV9 . 17 CASSDRLGRPNTGELFF TGTGCCAGCAGCGACAGGCTGGGAAGACCGAACACCGGGGAGCTGTTTTTT
TRBJ1-4 . TRBV28 . 16 CASSSVVGGISEKLFF TGTGCCAGCAGTTCCGTAGTAGGGGGAATCAGTGAAAAACTGTTTTTT
TRBJ1-3 . TRBV29-1 . 13 CSVERDIGNTIYF TGCAGCGTTGAACGTGATATTGGAAACACCATATATTTT
TRBJ2-1 . TRBV11-2 TRBD1 13 CASSPVLTGEQFF TGTGCCAGCAGCCCAGTCCTGACAGGGGAGCAGTTCTTC
TRBJ2-1 . TRBV5-1 TRBD2 16 CASSLGLAGAYNEQFF TGCGCCAGCAGCTTGGGGCTAGCGGGGGCCTACAATGAGCAGTTCTTC
TRBJ2-2 . TRBV4-1 TRBD1 18 CASSQRTGGAPNTGELFF TGCGCCAGCAGCCAGAGGACAGGGGGTGCACCGAACACCGGGGAGCTGTTTTTT
TRBJ2-2 . TRBV6-1 . 15 CASSEGGLNTGELFF TGTGCCAGCAGTGAAGGCGGACTTAACACCGGGGAGCTGTTTTTT
TRBJ1-2 . TRBV12-2 . 14 CASRRAATNYGYTF TGTGCAAGTCGGCGGGCAGCAACTAACTATGGCTACACCTTC
TRBJ1-2 . TRBV19 TRBD1 15 CASSPNPGQGFGYTF TGTGCCAGTAGTCCCAACCCGGGACAGGGTTTTGGCTACACCTTC
TRBJ2-7 . TRBV7-2 . 15 CASSLPRPGAYEQYF TGTGCCAGCAGCTTACCTAGGCCGGGGGCCTACGAGCAGTACTTC
TRBJ2-7 . TRBV2 TRBD2 17 CASSSRLAGGQGGEQYF TGTGCCAGCAGTTCTCGACTAGCGGGAGGGCAGGGGGGCGAGCAGTACTTC
TRBJ2-5 . TRBV2 . 13 CASSDQDKEAQYF TGTGCCAGCAGTGACCAGGACAAGGAGGCCCAGTACTTC
TRBJ2-7 . TRBV5-1 . 16 CASSLGSRVGAYEQYF TGCGCCAGCAGCTTGGGTTCCAGGGTAGGGGCCTACGAGCAGTACTTC
TRBJ2-2 . TRBV28 TRBD2 16 CASRPLGGANTGELFF TGTGCCAGCAGACCCCTGGGAGGGGCGAACACCGGGGAGCTGTTTTTT
TRBJ1-1 . TRBV27 . 13 CASSLSWSTEAFF TGTGCCAGCAGCCTCAGTTGGTCCACTGAAGCTTTCTTT
TRBJ1-1 . TRBV10-2 . 12 CASTAGNTEAFF TGCGCCAGCACTGCGGGGAACACTGAAGCTTTCTTT
TRBJ1-2 . TRBV12-2 . 14 CASRLAQAPRGYTF TGTGCAAGTCGCTTAGCGCAGGCCCCTCGGGGCTACACCTTC
TRBJ2-1 . TRBV29-1 TRBD2 16 CSGMSGRPGSYNEQFF TGCAGCGGGATGAGCGGGAGGCCTGGTTCCTACAATGAGCAGTTCTTC
TRBJ2-3 . TRBV5-1 . 12 CASSIPGDTQYF TGCGCCAGCAGCATCCCTGGAGATACGCAGTATTTT
TRBJ1-3 . TRBV9 . 14 CASSVGGLGNTIYF TGTGCCAGCAGCGTAGGGGGGCTGGGAAACACCATATATTTT
TRBJ2-3 . TRBV29-1 . 10 CSARTDTQYF TGCAGCGCTCGCACAGATACGCAGTATTTT
TRBJ2-2 once TRBV11-2 . 17 CASSPPSGQGPAGELFF TGTGCCAGCAGCCCCCCCTCCGGGCAGGGACCGGCCGGGGAGCTGTTTTTT
TRBJ2-3 . TRBV5-1 . 15 CASSIDGASTDTQYF TGCGCCAGCAGCATTGACGGCGCTAGCACAGATACGCAGTATTTT
TRBJ1-1 . TRBV28 TRBD1 14 CASRRQGVETEAFF TGTGCCAGCAGGAGACAGGGGGTTGAGACTGAAGCTTTCTTT
TRBJ1-3 once TRBV2 . 14 CASLGGTSGNTIYF TGTGCCAGCTTGGGGGGAACCTCTGGAAACACCATATATTTT
TRBJ1-2 . TRBV28 TRBD1 15 CASSLWPGTGEGYTF TGTGCCAGCAGTTTATGGCCCGGGACAGGGGAAGGCTACACCTTC
TRBJ2-1 . TRBV7-2 TRBD2 15 CASSATSGRANEQFF TGTGCCAGCAGCGCTACTAGCGGGAGGGCGAATGAGCAGTTCTTC
TRBJ1-1 . TRBV5-6 . 15 CASSPVEGGKTEAFF TGTGCCAGCAGCCCCGTGGAGGGAGGGAAGACTGAAGCTTTCTTT
TRBJ1-5 . TRBV19 TRBD1 17 CASMMGQGDVGNQPQHF TGTGCCAGTATGATGGGACAGGGGGACGTAGGCAATCAGCCCCAGCATTTT
TRBJ2-7 once TRBV19 TRBD2 13 CASSSTSGYEQYF TGTGCCAGTAGTTCGACTAGCGGTTACGAGCAGTACTTC
TRBJ1-2 . TRBV28 TRBD1 15 CASSRPDRLNYGYTF TGTGCCAGCAGTAGACCGGACAGGCTTAACTATGGCTACACCTTC
TRBJ1-6 once TRBV30 . 12 CAWGYKNSPLHF TGTGCCTGGGGTTATAAAAATTCACCCCTCCACTTT
TRBJ2-3 . TRBV7-9 . 15 CASSSRDTARDTQYF TGTGCCAGCAGCTCCCGGGACACAGCACGGGATACGCAGTATTTT
TRBJ2-3 . TRBV27 . 13 CASKRGRTDTQYF TGTGCCAGCAAGCGAGGGAGGACAGATACGCAGTATTTT
TRBJ1-4 . TRBV5-1 . 14 CASSPRTGNEKLFF TGCGCCAGCAGCCCAAGGACGGGTAATGAAAAACTGTTTTTT
TRBJ2-7 . TRBV28 . 17 CASSFGAGRPISYEQYF TGTGCCAGCAGTTTCGGGGCAGGCCGTCCAATTTCCTACGAGCAGTACTTC
TRBJ2-3 . TRBV10-3 . 16 CAISESGRGGADTQYF TGTGCCATCAGTGAGTCGGGCAGGGGAGGAGCGGATACGCAGTATTTT
TRBJ1-6 . TRBV5-1 . 14 CASSFAENNSPLHF TGCGCCAGCAGCTTTGCAGAAAATAATTCACCCCTCCACTTT
TRBJ2-3 . TRBV6-4 TRBD1 15 CASRGQGYGTDTQYF TGTGCCAGCAGGGGACAGGGCTACGGCACAGATACGCAGTATTTT
TRBJ2-2 . TRBV7-7 . 14 CASSLEGGPGELFF TGTGCTAGCAGCTTAGAGGGGGGCCCCGGGGAGCTGTTTTTT
TRBJ2-5 . TRBV27 TRBD2 15 CASRRTSGRAETQYF TGTGCCAGCAGAAGGACTAGCGGGAGGGCAGAGACCCAGTACTTC
TRBJ2-5 . TRBV2 . 14 CASSRTGGGETQYF TGTGCCAGCAGTCGAACAGGCGGAGGGGAGACCCAGTACTTC
TRBJ2-7 . TRBV5-1 . 14 CASSSLVASYEQYF TGCGCCAGCAGCTCGTTGGTGGCGTCCTACGAGCAGTACTTC
TRBJ1-2 . TRBV5-1 TRBD1 16 CASSFNPGQGSYGYTF TGCGCCAGCAGCTTTAATCCGGGACAGGGAAGCTATGGCTACACCTTC
TRBJ1-2 . TRBV7-9 TRBD1 16 CASSLEQGKDSYGYTF TGTGCCAGCAGCTTAGAACAGGGGAAGGATAGCTATGGCTACACCTTC
TRBJ1-6 few TRBV10-3 TRBD1 14 CAISAGQSNSPLHF TGTGCCATCAGTGCGGGACAGAGTAATTCACCCCTCCACTTT
TRBJ1-1 . TRBV6-5 TRBD1 15 CASSPTQGVNTEAFF TGTGCCAGCAGTCCAACACAGGGGGTGAACACTGAAGCTTTCTTT
TRBJ2-5 . TRBV12-5 . 13 CASASQGSETQYF TGTGCTAGTGCCTCCCAGGGGTCAGAGACCCAGTACTTC
TRBJ1-2 . TRBV6-5 . 13 CASSSDSPYGYTF TGTGCCAGCAGTTCGGACAGCCCCTATGGCTACACCTTC
TRBJ1-2 . TRBV6-5 TRBD1 13 CASSQDRSYGYTF TGTGCCAGCAGCCAGGACAGGTCCTATGGCTACACCTTC